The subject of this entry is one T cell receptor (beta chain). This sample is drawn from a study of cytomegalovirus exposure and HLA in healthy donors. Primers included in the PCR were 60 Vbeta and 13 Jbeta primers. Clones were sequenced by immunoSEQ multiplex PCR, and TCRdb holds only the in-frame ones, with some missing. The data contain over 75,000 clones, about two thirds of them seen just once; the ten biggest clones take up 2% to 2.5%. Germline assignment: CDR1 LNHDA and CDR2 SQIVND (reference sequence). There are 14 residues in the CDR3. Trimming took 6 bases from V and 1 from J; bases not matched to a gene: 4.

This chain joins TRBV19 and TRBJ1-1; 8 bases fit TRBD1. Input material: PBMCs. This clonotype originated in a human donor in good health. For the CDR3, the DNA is TGTGCCAGTAGATTTGGACAGGGGAACACTGAAGCTTTCTTT. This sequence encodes CASRFGQGNTEAFF. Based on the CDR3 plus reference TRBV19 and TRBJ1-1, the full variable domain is DGGITQSPKYLFRKEGQNVTLSCEQNLNHDAMYWYRQDPGQGLRLIYYSQIVNDFQKGDIAEGYSVSREKKESFPLTVTSAQKNPTAFYLCASRFGQGNTEAFFGQGTRLTVV.